This record concerns one T cell receptor (beta chain) sequence. No antigen is known for it. Selected positively for CCR7 and CD45RO-negative, naive CD8 cells excluded terminally differentiated effector memory CD45RA+ cells. Genomic DNA of each subset was evenly split across several immunoSEQ plates. The data were produced by immunoSEQ multiplex PCR, yet TCRdb's version contains in-frame clones alone and is incomplete. This repertoire shows hundreds of thousands of clones, more than 85% found once; its top ten account for around 24%. The data derive from a study of shared clonotypes between healthy human individuals. Study-level findings and limits: A generally larger estimated richness was seen in naive subsets than in memory subsets. Some clonotypes were shared by all four sorted-subset donors, while others were not shared. The non-shared ones had lower generation probabilities than the shared ones. A small donor pool kept down the genetic and exposure-history diversity that was represented.

Per the germline V gene, CDR1 is SEHNR and CDR2 is FQNEAQ (reference sequence). The CDR3 length is 18 residues. With 6 bases removed from V and 0 bases from J, the gap between germline ends came to 21 bases. The source material was naive CD8+ T cells sorted from blood. This TCR was recovered from a man in his thirties or forties in good health. This chain links TRBV7-9 with TRBJ1-3; D is undetermined. For the CDR3, the DNA is TGTGCCAGCAGACCCACTACTTCCCGGGCCTACTCTGGAAACACCATATATTTT. It encodes CASRPTTSRAYSGNTIYF.